Shown below are 27 T cell receptor beta chains from a single sample sequenced in a study of blood T cells in healthy people across ages. It was with a sample-barcoded 5' primer and a J-beta primer mix that a second PCR of roughly 6 to 12 cycles was run. Each CDR3 protein gets one entry after TCRdb re-called the 5' RACE reads with MiXCR. The table shows some 1,500,000 distinct CDR3 sequences, with about 45% occurring only once. The specimen was blood. Receptors originate from a woman younger than 35 in good health.

The genes are TRBV4-1 and TRBJ1-4; D is uncertain. V was pared by 1 base and J by 4 bases, with 7 bases between. This CDR3 is built from 14 residues. Germline-derived CDR1 and CDR2 are MGHRA and YSYEKL. CDR3 protein: CASSQAEINEKLFF. Here the CDR3 DNA reads TGCGCCAGCAGCCAAGCAGAGATTAATGAAAAACTGTTTTTT.

The table lists this clonotype with a few counts. V usage is TRBV20-1 and J usage is TRBJ1-1, with TRBD1 matching 11 bases. Germline lookup yields CDR1 DFQATT and CDR2 SNEGSKA (reference sequence). The CDR3 has 16 residues. V dropped 5 bases and J dropped 6; count of bases not matched to a gene: 14. The CDR3 region has the DNA TGCAGTGCTGGAACCGGACAGGGGGCGCGATTAGCTGAAGCTTTCTTT. This codes for CSAGTGQGARLAEAFF.

The chain has TRBV29-1 and TRBJ2-7, with 11 bases that match TRBD2. The V gene end was trimmed by 6 bases and the J gene end by 3 bases; junction bases not matched to a gene: 1. CDR3 length: 12 amino acids. CDR1 SQVTM and CDR2 ANQGSEA come from the germline V gene. CDR3 coding DNA: TGCAGCGTCGGACTAGCGGGCTACGAGCAGTACTTC. Amino acids: CSVGLAGYEQYF.

This clonotype was picked up a small number of times. The gene calls are TRBV4-1 and TRBJ1-2, with no clear D. The CDR3 extends over 16 amino acids. CDR1 is MGHRA, CDR2 YSYEKL, per germline. Trimming stripped 0 bases from V and 7 bases from J, with 18 bases between. The CDR3 here is CASSQERSASFFGYTF. CDR3 bases: TGCGCCAGCAGCCAAGAACGGTCAGCTTCTTTCTTTGGCTACACCTTC.

The chain carries TRBV12-3 or TRBV12-4 and TRBJ1-5; possibly TRBD1 for D (6 bases). This CDR3 comprises 14 residues. Trimming shortened V by 7 bases and J by 6 bases, and 16 bases separated the two germline ends. The CDR3 region has the DNA TGTGCCAGCACTAAGGACAGTGGTGGTCAGCCCCAGCATTTT. This translates into CASTKDSGGQPQHF.

V usage is TRBV20-1 and J usage is TRBJ2-4; TRBD1 agrees at 10 bases. The assigned J gene may be wrong: the sequence end matches TRBJ2-5 better. Germline loops: CDR1 DFQATT, CDR2 SNEGSKA (reference sequence). The CDR3 has 15 residues. The CDR3 spells CSARDPRTGGETQYF. The CDR3 coding sequence is TGCAGTGCTAGAGATCCACGGACAGGGGGAGAGACCCAGTACTTC.

In this sample, this clonotype turned up a few times. This chain connects TRBV28 to TRBJ1-4; 9 bases map to TRBD1. This CDR3 has 14 amino acids. The J segment lost 6 bases and the V segment lost 6 bases, leaving 5 bases of the junction unmatched. Per germline, CDR1 MDHEN and CDR2 SYDVKM. Here the CDR3 DNA reads TGTGCCAGCAGGCGGGGGACAGGGTATGAAAAACTGTTTTTT. Translating it yields CASRRGTGYEKLFF.

The chain recombines TRBV24-1 with TRBJ2-1; TRBD2 matches at 9 bases. Germline assignment: CDR1 KGHDR and CDR2 SFDVKD. Trimming cost V 7 bases and J 0 bases; bases outside gene matches: 6. This CDR3 spans 16 amino acids. The CDR3 DNA sequence: TGTGCCACCAGCAGGACTAGCGCGAGCTCCTACAATGAGCAGTTCTTC. Its translation: CATSRTSASSYNEQFF.

The J gene is TRBJ2-1, the V gene TRBV12-3 or TRBV12-4; 14 bases agree with TRBD2. This CDR3 is built from 21 residues. Trimming took 2 bases from V and 6 from J; bases not matched to a gene: 18. The CDR3, as DNA: TGTGCCAGCAGTTTACGCCCGCGAGGACTAGCGGGAGGTCCCAAGGTCAATGAGCAGTTCTTC. Protein sequence: CASSLRPRGLAGGPKVNEQFF.

The V gene is TRBV24-1, the J gene TRBJ2-3; tentative D call: TRBD2 (6 bases). CDR3 length: 14 residues. V lost 5 bases and J lost 4, with 12 bases in between. The germline V gene encodes CDR1 KGHDR and CDR2 SFDVKD. The CDR3 DNA follows: TGTGCCACCAGTGGTGCGGGAATCCCAGATACGCAGTATTTT. This translates into CATSGAGIPDTQYF.

As for this clonotype: Being one base from a much bigger clone, this may be a read error. This sequence joins TRBV25-1 and TRBJ2-1; no clear D gene. The CDR3 length is 15 residues. V lost 4 bases and J lost 10, with 20 bases in between. Looked up from germline, CDR1 is MGHDK and CDR2 is SYGVNS. CDR3 sequence (DNA): TGTGCCAGCAGTGCGGCAGGCCAGAGCTCCTACGAGCAGTTCTTC. Translating it yields CASSAAGQSSYEQFF. The variable domain in full, completed from reference TRBV25-1 and TRBJ2-1, reads EADIYQTPRYLVIGTGKKITLECSQTMGHDKMYWYQQDPGMELHLIHYSYGVNSTEKGDLSSESTVSRIRTEHFPLTLESARPSHTSQYLCASSAAGQSSYEQFFGPGTRLTVL.

Worth noting for this clonotype: A much bigger clone sits one base away, suggesting this may be a read error. V and J are TRBV7-9 and TRBJ1-1; TRBD1 matches 7 bases. Germline V gene lookup returns CDR1 SEHNR and CDR2 FQNEAQ (reference sequence). The CDR3 totals 13 residues. V shed 6 bases, J shed 4 bases, and the junction held 5 bases outside the gene matches. The CDR3 DNA follows: TGTGCCAGCAGACCGACAGGGAGCACTGAAGCTTTCTTT. It specifies CASRPTGSTEAFF. Full variable domain (remainder filled in from reference TRBV7-9 and TRBJ1-1): DTGVSQNPRHKITKRGQNVTFRCDPISEHNRLYWYRQTLGQGPEFLTYFQNEAQLEKSRLLSDRFSAERPKGSFSTLEIQRTEQGDSAMYLCASRPTGSTEAFFGQGTRLTVV.

Regarding this clonotype: A read error may account for a junction end that differs from germline. V and J are TRBV7-2 and TRBJ2-7, with 8 nucleotides matching TRBD2. Germline CDR1 reads SGHTA; CDR2 reads FQGNSA. The CDR3 has 15 residues. The CDR3 protein is CANSLDGTRSYEQYF. The CDR3, as DNA: TGTGCCAACAGCTTAGACGGGACTAGAAGCTACGAGCAGTACTTC.

The chain uses TRBV29-1 and TRBJ2-7, with D possibly being TRBD1 or TRBD2 (5 bases each). Trimming stripped 5 bases from V and 3 bases from J, with 11 bases between. CDR3 length equals 12 residues. From germline, CDR1 is SQVTM and CDR2 ANQGSEA. The CDR3 bases are TGCAGCGTTTGGGACGGCGGCTACGAGCAGTACTTC. It translates to CSVWDGGYEQYF.

The V call is TRBV4-3, the J call TRBJ2-7, with D perhaps TRBD2 (7 bases). With 0 bases removed from V and 2 bases from J, the gap between germline ends came to 11 bases. This CDR3 comprises 15 residues. CDR1 is LGHNA and CDR2 is YSLEER in the germline V gene. CDR3 bases: TGCGCCAGCAGCCAAGAAAGGGGGGGAGCCTACGAGCAGTACTTC. Its translation: CASSQERGGAYEQYF.

This clonotype was seen only a few times. This chain connects TRBV29-1 to TRBJ2-1, with D possibly TRBD1 on 6 matching bases. The DNA end is more similar to TRBJ2-7, so the J call may be wrong. CDR3 size: 16 residues. Looked up from germline, CDR1 is SQVTM and CDR2 is ANQGSEA. For the CDR3, the DNA is TGCAGCGTTGAAGGGGGGACAAGTAGCTCCTACAATGAGCAGTACTTC. Residues: CSVEGGTSSSYNEQYF.

This rearrangement joins TRBV7-2 to TRBJ1-2; the D gene is possibly TRBD1 (5 bases). The CDR3 has 16 amino acids. Trimming took off 3 bases at V and 10 bases at J, with 24 bases between the two ends. Germline values: CDR1 SGHTA, CDR2 FQGNSA. As DNA, the CDR3 is TGTGCCAGCAGCTTTTCTCTGGGACCGACCTCGGGGGACTACACCTTC. Its translation is CASSFSLGPTSGDYTF.

This clonotype has more than one count but fewer than ten. A much larger clone lies one base from this, so it may be a read error. This chain uses TRBV5-1 with TRBJ2-5, with D hard to call. Germline values: CDR1 SGHRS, CDR2 YFSETQ. There are 13 residues in the CDR3. The ends were cut back, 3 bases at V and 5 bases at J, with 11 bases in the middle. CDR3 nucleotide sequence: TGCGCCAGCAGCTGTGTGGCGGACGAGACCCAGTACTTC. Encoded protein: CASSCVADETQYF.

The CDR3 DNA reads as TGCGCCAGCGCGACAGGGGGCAATGAGCAGTTCTTC. Translated, it gives CASATGGNEQFF. The V and J genes are TRBV4-3 and TRBJ2-1, with TRBD1 matching 9 bases. CDR1 LGHNA and CDR2 YSLEER come from the germline V gene. The ends lost 8 bases at V and 6 bases at J; junction bases unmatched: 2. This CDR3 is built from 12 residues.

The gene calls are TRBV7-9 and TRBJ2-3; D unclear. The CDR3 is made up of 12 amino acids. V was shortened by 6 bases and J by 6 bases, with 10 bases between the two germline ends. CDR1 and CDR2 from the germline V gene are SEHNR and FQNEAQ (reference sequence). The CDR3 sequence is CASRRTQDTQYF. The CDR3 DNA reads as TGTGCCAGCAGACGCACACAGGATACGCAGTATTTT.

This clonotype was counted a few times. The rearrangement links TRBV30 to TRBJ1-1, with D perhaps TRBD1 (5 bases). Germline V lookup: CDR1 GTSNPN, CDR2 SVGIG (reference sequence). The CDR3 is 12 residues long. The V and J ends lost 0 bases and 10 bases respectively, with 12 bases between them. The chain's CDR3 is CAWSVLGVGAFF. CDR3 nucleotides: TGTGCCTGGAGTGTACTAGGGGTAGGAGCTTTCTTT. The variable domain in full, with the rest retrieved from reference TRBV30 and TRBJ1-1, is SQTIHQWPATLVQPVGSPLSLECTVEGTSNPNLYWYRQAAGRGLQLLFYSVGIGQISSEVPQNLSASRPQDRQFILSSKKLLLSDSGFYLCAWSVLGVGAFFGQGTRLTVV.

V and J are TRBV29-1 and TRBJ1-5; no definite D call. Germline loops: CDR1 SQVTM, CDR2 ANQGSEA. CDR3 length: 15 amino acids. V lost 5 bases and J 0 bases, leaving 14 bases between the germline ends. The CDR3 loop is CSVPEEVNSNQPQHF. CDR3 DNA: TGCAGCGTTCCCGAGGAGGTGAATAGCAATCAGCCCCAGCATTTT.

V gene TRBV28 combines with J gene TRBJ1-1; TRBD1 is a possible D gene (5 bases). CDR1 is MDHEN and CDR2 is SYDVKM in the germline V gene. The CDR3 runs 14 residues. V shed 6 bases and J shed 6 bases, with 17 bases lying between them. The chain's CDR3 is CASRRQSSSPEAFF. The CDR3 nucleotides are TGTGCCAGCAGGCGACAGAGTTCGAGCCCTGAAGCTTTCTTT.

This sequence joins TRBV20-1 and TRBJ2-3; possibly TRBD2 for D (6 bases). Trimming removed 6 bases from V and 1 base from J, with 11 bases in between. Germline CDR1 and CDR2: DFQATT and SNEGSKA (reference sequence). The CDR3 runs to 13 residues. The CDR3 is CSAEGRRTDTQYF. CDR3 DNA: TGCAGTGCGGAGGGACGGCGCACAGATACGCAGTATTTT.

V and J are TRBV7-2 and TRBJ1-6; maybe TRBD1 (6 bases). The CDR3 totals 15 residues. V was clipped by 1 base and J by 6 bases, with 10 bases between them. The germline gives CDR1 SGHTA, CDR2 FQGNSA. This CDR3 reads CASSLEARGNSPLHF. The CDR3 nucleotides are TGTGCCAGCAGCTTAGAGGCCAGGGGTAATTCACCCCTCCACTTT.

This clonotype showed up just a few times. V gene TRBV20-1 combines with J gene TRBJ1-2; tentatively, D is TRBD1 (6 bases). V was clipped by 6 bases and J by 2 bases, with 16 bases between them. The CDR3 runs 14 residues. Germline V CDR1 and CDR2: DFQATT, SNEGSKA (reference sequence). CDR3 coding DNA: TGCAGTGCCACCCCGGGACACCAAAACTATGGCTACACCTTC. Translation gives CSATPGHQNYGYTF.

This clonotype was detected only a few times. The V call is TRBV5-5, the J call TRBJ1-2; no clear D gene. V shed 0 bases and J shed 2 bases, with 8 bases lying between them. The CDR3 is 14 residues long. Looked up from germline, CDR1 is SGHKS and CDR2 is YYEKEE (reference sequence). The CDR3 nucleotides are TGTGCCAGCAGCTTGGCCACACCAAACTATGGCTACACCTTC. It translates to CASSLATPNYGYTF.